The 27 T cell receptor beta chains below were found in one sample sequenced in a study of tumor and adjacent non-tumor tissue in lung cancer. RNA was extracted from bulk tissue without any cell sorting. This non-tumor lung sample came from over 3 cm beyond the tumor edge. A modified ARM-PCR protocol with three rounds of nested PCR amplified TCRbeta. From the multiplex PCR reads, TCRdb called clonotypes with MiXCR, one entry per CDR3 protein. The table includes fewer than 100,000 distinct CDR3 sequences, around 82% detected once. The specimen sequenced was distant non-tumor lung tissue. The receptors derive from a woman in her 50s with non-small cell lung cancer.

About this clonotype: A single base separates this from a much larger clone, so it may be a read error. The chain links TRBV28 to TRBJ1-4, with TRBD1 matching over 10 bases. The CDR3 loop spans 15 amino acids. Germline CDR1 and CDR2: MDHEN and SYDVKM. The CDR3 sequence is CAGSIPGQGFEKLFF. The CDR3 DNA reads TGTGCCGGCAGCATCCCGGGACAGGGGTTTGAAAAACTGTTTTTT.

This clonotype appeared a single time. V and J are TRBV4-2 and TRBJ1-2; D not certain. Trimming left V 1 base short and J 7 bases short, with 16 bases between. Germline V gene data show CDR1 as LGHNA and CDR2 as YNFKEQ. The CDR3 is made up of 15 amino acids. CDR3 loop: CASSQGTGNPFGYTF. CDR3 in DNA: TGTGCCAGCAGCCAAGGGACGGGGAACCCCTTTGGCTACACCTTC.

About this clonotype: Mismatch with germline at one junction end may stem from a read error. The rearrangement joins TRBV6-1 to TRBJ2-3, with 13 positions matching TRBD2. CDR3 length equals 15 residues. Germline CDR1 MNHNS, CDR2 SASEGT. The CDR3 is CASCELAGGPDMQYF. CDR3 DNA sequence: TGTGCCAGCTGTGAACTAGCGGGAGGGCCAGATATGCAGTATTTT.

As concerns this clonotype: The junction shows a germline mismatch at one end, possibly a read error. The chain couples TRBV5-5 to TRBJ2-7, with D perhaps TRBD1 (5 bases). Germline V gene data show CDR1 as SGHKS and CDR2 as YYEKEE (reference sequence). This CDR3 comprises 14 residues. Here the CDR3 DNA reads TGTGCCAGTAGCCTCCAGGGAACCTTCTACGTGCAGTACTTC. Amino acids: CASSLQGTFYVQYF. Filled out from reference TRBV5-5 and TRBJ2-7, the complete variable domain reads DAGVTQSPTHLIKTRGQQVTLRCSPISGHKSVSWYQQVLGQGPQFIFQYYEKEERGRGNFPDRFSARQFPNYSSELNVNALLLGDSALYLCASSLQGTFYVQYFGPGTRLTVT.

This clonotype was seen repeatedly, ten times or more. This sequence joins TRBV7-8 and TRBJ1-6; D uncertain. The CDR3 totals 14 residues. Deletions cut 8 bases from V and 8 bases from J, with 16 bases between. Germline V gene data show CDR1 as SGHVS and CDR2 as FQNEAQ. DNA for the CDR3: TGTGCCAGCCGCCCAAGGGCAGAGGATTCACCCCTCCACTTT. Translating gives CASRPRAEDSPLHF.

The sample holds one count of this clonotype. At one end the junction does not follow the germline gene, possibly because of a read error. The chain joins TRBV4-1 to TRBJ1-6, with 7 positions matching TRBD1. Germline V gives CDR1 MGHRA, CDR2 YSYEKL. This CDR3 has 15 residues. The DNA for the CDR3 is TGCGTCAGCAGCCGCAGACAGGGTTTGGATTCACCCATCCACTTT. Amino acid sequence: CVSSRRQGLDSPIHF.

As for this clonotype: A read error may explain this, as a much larger clone is one base away. The J gene is TRBJ1-2, the V gene TRBV5-1; the D gene is possibly TRBD1 (6 bases). The CDR3 is 14 residues long. Trimming stripped 4 bases from V and 7 bases from J, with 17 bases between. The germline gives CDR1 SGHRS, CDR2 YFSETQ. In DNA, the CDR3 is TGCGCCAGCAGCATCGGAGACAGGTTAGGTGGCTACACCTTC. Translation gives CASSIGDRLGGYTF.

About this clonotype: A junction end diverges from the germline sequence, so it may reflect a read error. V usage is TRBV11-2 and J usage is TRBJ2-7, with D possibly being TRBD2 (6 bases). The germline V gene encodes CDR1 SGHAT and CDR2 FQNNGV. The CDR3 has 12 residues. DNA of the CDR3: TGTGCCAGCTGCTTAGGGACTTACGAGCAGTGCTTC. Protein sequence: CASCLGTYEQCF.

In regard to this clonotype: At one end the junction does not follow the germline gene, possibly because of a read error. This rearrangement joins TRBV12-3 or TRBV12-4 to TRBJ1-1; the D is unclear. The CDR3 is 11 residues long. CDR3 in amino acids: CAGRQNIEAFF. The DNA for the CDR3 is TGTGCCGGCCGCCAGAACATTGAAGCTTTCTTT.

Remarks on this clonotype: One junction end does not reproduce the germline sequence, and a read error may be involved. This rearrangement joins TRBV4-2 to TRBJ2-3; D not resolved. The CDR3 consists of 13 residues. Per germline, CDR1 LGHNA and CDR2 YNFKEQ. The CDR3 region has the DNA TGTGTCAGCAGCCAAGGGAAGGCAGATACGCAGTATTTT. It yields the protein CVSSQGKADTQYF.

This clonotype came up many times. V and J are TRBV7-9 and TRBJ2-5, with 8 bases lining up with TRBD2. The CDR3 length is 13 residues. From germline, CDR1 is SEHNR and CDR2 FQNEAQ (reference sequence). The trim removed 8 bases at V and 7 bases at J, leaving 9 bases unmatched. In nucleotides, the CDR3 is TGTGCCAGCCTACTAGCGGACGTCGGGACCCAGTACTTC. Its protein product is CASLLADVGTQYF.

This clonotype was seen once. The chain carries TRBV4-1 and TRBJ2-3, with 9 bases that match TRBD1. CDR3 length equals 15 residues. Germline V gene lookup returns CDR1 MGHRA and CDR2 YSYEKL. Trimming took 2 bases from V and 15 from J; bases not matched to a gene: 15. The chain's CDR3 is CASSQSGQGTDTYYF. The CDR3, as DNA: TGCGCCAGCAGCCAATCGGGACAGGGCACAGATACGTACTATTTT.

This clonotype appeared many times. V is TRBV28 and J is TRBJ2-1, with 7 bases that match TRBD2. This CDR3 has 14 amino acids. Trimming took 6 bases from V and 7 from J; bases not matched to a gene: 9. CDR1 is MDHEN and CDR2 is SYDVKM in the germline V gene. The CDR3 sequence: CASRPGGTGNEQFF. CDR3 nucleotide sequence: TGTGCCAGCAGGCCCGGGGGGACGGGGAATGAGCAGTTCTTC.

About this clonotype itself: The germline gene is not matched at one end of the junction; a read error may be the cause. The V call is TRBV5-4, the J call TRBJ1-1; D is unresolved. CDR1 and CDR2 (germline): SGHNT, YYREEE (reference sequence). The CDR3 covers 14 residues. The CDR3 region is CASSFEVNPTEGFF. In DNA, the CDR3 is TGTGCCAGCAGCTTTGAGGTCAACCCCACGGAAGGTTTCTTT.

Comments on this clonotype: One junction end disagrees with the germline gene, perhaps due to a read error. V is TRBV6-2 or TRBV6-3 and J is TRBJ2-1; D is unclear. The length of the CDR3 is 13 residues. Germline V gives CDR1 MNHEY, CDR2 SVGEGT. The CDR3 region is CANSLAPYNEQFF. CDR3 in DNA: TGTGCTAACAGTTTAGCCCCTTACAATGAGCAGTTTTTC.

Notes on this clonotype: The junction differs from germline at one of its ends, possibly a read error. This chain connects TRBV29-1 to TRBJ2-3; no clear D. This CDR3 region has 10 residues. From germline, CDR1 is SQVTM and CDR2 ANQGSEA. The DNA for the CDR3 is TGCATCCTTGTGCAACATACACAGTATTTT. Amino acids: CILVQHTQYF.

Details on this clonotype: The germline gene is not matched at one end of the junction; a read error may be the cause. The rearrangement joins TRBV29-1 to TRBJ2-2; D perhaps matches TRBD2 (6 bases). In germline, CDR1 is SQVTM, CDR2 ANQGSEA. CDR3 length equals 14 residues. The DNA for the CDR3 is TGCAGCGTTCGAGGGGAGGTGGACACCGGGGAGCTGCCTTTC. Translated, it gives CSVRGEVDTGELPF.

Written as DNA, the CDR3 is TGTCCTAGCAGCTTAGAGAGGAGTCAGCCCCAGCATTTT. It is translated as CPSSLERSQPQHF. This chain links TRBV11-2 with TRBJ1-5; no clear D gene. CDR1 SGHAT and CDR2 FQNNGV come from the germline V gene. The CDR3 loop spans 13 amino acids.

Notes on this clonotype: At one end the junction does not follow the germline gene, possibly because of a read error. The chain employs TRBV11-2 and TRBJ2-7; possibly TRBD1 for D (5 bases). The CDR3 is made up of 14 amino acids. From germline, CDR1 is SGHAT and CDR2 FQNNGV. In DNA form, the CDR3 reads TGCGCCAGCAGCTTAGTTAGGGGCGGCTACGAGCAGTACTTC. Amino acids: CASSLVRGGYEQYF.

With respect to this clonotype: Mismatch with germline at one junction end may stem from a read error. This sequence joins TRBV27 and TRBJ1-1, with D hard to call. Germline V gives CDR1 MNHEY, CDR2 SMNVEV (reference sequence). This CDR3 contains 14 residues. CDR3 nucleotide sequence: TGTGCCAGCATTTTAGGTCAGGTGAACACTGAAGCTTTCTTT. Amino acids: CASILGQVNTEAFF.

This clonotype occurred once. An end of the junction differs from the germline gene, which may be a read error. J is TRBJ1-1 and V is TRBV28; D may be TRBD1 (5 bases). CDR3 size: 15 residues. Per germline, CDR1 MDHEN and CDR2 SYDVKM. The CDR3 protein is CTSSPIGTGNTEALF. The CDR3 DNA reads as TGTACCAGCAGTCCCATAGGGACGGGGAACACTGAAGCTCTCTTT.

This clonotype was picked up many times. V gene TRBV7-8 combines with J gene TRBJ2-5, with TRBD2 identical over 13 bases. After removal of 4 bases from V and 5 bases from J, the junction contained 4 bases not matched to a gene. This CDR3 region has 15 residues. Germline assignment: CDR1 SGHVS and CDR2 FQNEAQ. The CDR3 bases are TGTGCCAGCAGCTGGACTAGCGGGAGTGGTGAGACCCAGTACTTC. It translates to CASSWTSGSGETQYF.

This clonotype came up many times. The rearrangement links TRBV29-1 to TRBJ1-3, with D possibly TRBD1 on 6 matching bases. The CDR3 is 13 amino acids. Trimming left V 7 bases short and J 1 base short, with 11 bases between. Per germline, CDR1 SQVTM and CDR2 ANQGSEA. In nucleotides, the CDR3 is TGCAGCGCTACACAGGGTTCTGGAAACACCATATATTTT. Translated, it gives CSATQGSGNTIYF.

The chain combines TRBV11-2 with TRBJ2-7, with D hard to call. The germline V gene encodes CDR1 SGHAT and CDR2 FQNNGV. The CDR3 length is 15 residues. V shed 8 bases and J shed 12 bases, with 29 bases lying between them. The CDR3 DNA reads as TGTGCCAGCGGTGCGGACCAGGTTGCCTATTACGAACGGTACTTC. Translating gives CASGADQVAYYERYF.

The gene calls are TRBV12-3 or TRBV12-4 and TRBJ2-7; 12 bases are a match to TRBD2. V shed 9 bases and J 4 bases; nucleotides not matched to a gene: 10. The CDR3 sequence is 15 residues long. CDR3 protein: CASSRTTSGRYEQYF. CDR3 nucleotides: TGTGCCAGTAGTAGAACGACTAGCGGGAGATACGAGCAGTACTTC.

As to this clonotype: Sequence at one end of the junction differs from germline and may be a read error. V usage is TRBV12-3 or TRBV12-4 and J usage is TRBJ2-3; 10 bases line up with TRBD1. The CDR3 sequence is 15 residues long. The CDR3 nucleotides are TGTGCCAATAGAGGGACAGGGGCTAGCAAAGATACGCAGTATTTT. This encodes CANRGTGASKDTQYF.

This clonotype has a count of ten or more. The genes are TRBV14 and TRBJ2-2; D ambiguous. The germline V and J ends were trimmed by 4 bases and 5 bases, with 8 bases remaining between them. The CDR3 is 13 residues long. Germline V gene lookup returns CDR1 SGHDN and CDR2 FVKESK. As DNA, the CDR3 is TGTGCCAGCAGCCGACAAGAGACCGGGGAGCTGTTTTTT. It is translated as CASSRQETGELFF.